These 32 T cell receptor beta chains originate from one sample sequenced in a study of T-cell reconstitution after alpha-beta-depleted transplantation in children. Unique molecular identifiers were used in preparing the TCRbeta library. In TCRdb, the PCR reads were re-called with MiXCR into one record per CDR3 protein. The sample carries under 250,000 distinct CDR3 sequences, over 15% recorded once. The sample in question was PBMCs, mostly from graft donor cells, obtained 360 days after TCRalphabeta/CD19-depleted stem cell transplant. These receptors all stem from a male patient aged 2 to 9 who had a stem cell transplant for acute lymphoblastic leukemia, so the T cells may come from the graft donor.

This clonotype occurred a few times. The CDR3 nucleotides read TGTGCCAGCGATGCCCGGGGGGGCTCCTACAATGAGCAGTTCTTC. It encodes CASDARGGSYNEQFF. The chain has TRBV12-3 or TRBV12-4 and TRBJ2-1, with 8 bases identical to TRBD2. The CDR3 consists of 15 residues. J was trimmed by 0 bases and V by 8 bases; bases with no gene match: 6.

As regards this clonotype: Given the absence of the conserved phenylalanine or tryptophan at the CDR3 end, a read error is likely. The chain combines TRBV7-6 with TRBJ2-3; 8 nucleotides agree with TRBD2. CDR3 length: 20 residues. Germline CDR1 reads SGHVS; CDR2 reads FNYEAQ. V gave up 1 base and J gave up 4 bases; unmatched junction bases: 19. CDR3 sequence reads: CASSLDESLAGGPDADTQYL. The CDR3 DNA reads TGTGCCAGCAGCTTAGACGAGTCGCTGGCGGGAGGTCCGGACGCAGATACGCAGTATTTA.

The chain recombines TRBV5-1 with TRBJ2-3; D gene uncertain. The CDR3 has 16 residues. V lost 4 bases to trimming and J lost 5 bases, with 20 bases between them. Per the germline V gene, CDR1 is SGHRS and CDR2 is YFSETQ. The CDR3, as DNA: TGCGCCAGCAGCCCCGCAGGAGAACCCACACTAGATACGCAGTATTTT. This sequence encodes CASSPAGEPTLDTQYF.

This clonotype was counted a few times. V gene TRBV20-1 combines with J gene TRBJ2-5; a possible D gene is TRBD2 (6 bases). CDR1 is DFQATT, CDR2 SNEGSKA, per germline (reference sequence). Between the trimmed V and J ends, which lost 6 bases and 0 bases, there was a span of 17 bases. The CDR3 has 15 residues. CDR3 DNA sequence: TGCAGTGCCAAGAGGTTGGGGGAGGACCAAGAGACCCAGTACTTC. Its protein product is CSAKRLGEDQETQYF.

The chain has TRBV5-1 and TRBJ2-7, with 9 bases that match TRBD1. With 2 bases clipped from V and 7 bases from J, the junction kept 10 bases outside the gene matches. Per germline, CDR1 SGHRS and CDR2 YFSETQ. The CDR3 consists of 15 residues. The CDR3 DNA follows: TGCGCCAGCAGCTTCCTGACGGGACAGGGTGGGGAGCAGTACTTC. Its protein product is CASSFLTGQGGEQYF.

V and J are TRBV29-1 and TRBJ1-5, with D maybe TRBD1 (6 bases). This CDR3 region has 12 residues. V gave up 5 bases and J gave up 3 bases, with 8 bases separating them. Germline loops: CDR1 SQVTM, CDR2 ANQGSEA. The CDR3 nucleotides are TGCAGCGTTAGGACAGACAATCAGCCCCAGCATTTT. It encodes CSVRTDNQPQHF.

V is TRBV2 and J is TRBJ2-1; D not certain. The CDR3 length is 12 residues. Trimming took off 2 bases at V and 8 bases at J, with 7 bases between the two ends. Germline V lookup: CDR1 SNHLY, CDR2 FYNNEI. This CDR3 is CASSERVYEQFF. The CDR3 bases are TGTGCCAGCAGTGAAAGGGTATATGAGCAGTTCTTC.

The chain employs TRBV12-3 or TRBV12-4 and TRBJ1-1; D perhaps matches TRBD1 (5 bases). Trimming took off 4 bases at V and 5 bases at J, with 20 bases between the two ends. The CDR3 is 16 amino acids. CDR3 nucleotide sequence: TGTGCCAGCAGTTCACGGGGTAGGGGATTGAGGACTGAAGCTTTCTTT. Its protein product is CASSSRGRGLRTEAFF.

This clonotype has only a few counts. The V call is TRBV15, the J call TRBJ1-4; D call uncertain. V lost 2 bases and J lost 6, with 10 bases in between. Germline values: CDR1 LNHNV, CDR2 YYDKDF (reference sequence). The CDR3 spans 14 residues. The CDR3 reads CATSRNAEDEKLFF. In DNA form, the CDR3 reads TGTGCCACCAGCAGAAATGCTGAGGATGAAAAACTGTTTTTT.

This sequence joins TRBV20-1 and TRBJ2-7, with a weak D call TRBD1 (5 bases). CDR1 is DFQATT, CDR2 SNEGSKA, per germline (reference sequence). This CDR3 has 13 amino acids. The V end was cut by 2 bases, the J end by 5 bases, with 13 bases between. The CDR3 spells CSARRQGGHEQYF. CDR3 in DNA: TGCAGTGCTAGACGGCAGGGTGGCCACGAGCAGTACTTC.

The rearrangement uses TRBV10-3 and TRBJ2-2, with D perhaps matching TRBD1 (5 bases). V was shortened by 0 bases and J by 0 bases, with 8 bases between the two germline ends. In germline, CDR1 is ENHRY, CDR2 SYGVKD. The CDR3 is 16 residues long. The CDR3 is CAISESPGTNTGELFF. The CDR3 region has the DNA TGTGCCATCAGTGAGTCGCCAGGGACGAACACCGGGGAGCTGTTTTTT.

The chain's CDR3 is CASSLTAGLAGGPEFF. Here the CDR3 DNA reads TGTGCCAGCAGCTTAACAGCCGGACTAGCGGGGGGGCCAGAGTTCTTC. This chain uses TRBV7-3 with TRBJ2-1; 15 bases agree with TRBD2. The CDR3 is 16 amino acids. V shed 0 bases and J 14 bases; nucleotides not matched to a gene: 8. The V gene's germline CDR1 is SGHTA and CDR2 FQGTGA.

The chain has TRBV12-3 or TRBV12-4 and TRBJ2-1; TRBD2 agrees at 10 bases. CDR3 size: 12 residues. The trim removed 7 bases at V and 14 bases at J, leaving 8 bases unmatched. The CDR3 DNA reads as TGTGCCAGCACCATACTAGCGGGATATGAGTTCTTC. Its protein product is CASTILAGYEFF.

The V call is TRBV2, the J call TRBJ2-2; D gene uncertain. The CDR3 covers 12 residues. The germline V and J ends were trimmed by 5 bases and 6 bases, with 7 bases remaining between them. Germline V gene lookup returns CDR1 SNHLY and CDR2 FYNNEI. CDR3: CASSQLPGELFF. Written as DNA, the CDR3 is TGTGCCAGCAGTCAGCTGCCCGGGGAGCTGTTTTTT.

The rearrangement links TRBV29-1 to TRBJ2-5; the match to TRBD2 covers 11 bases. The CDR3 is 18 residues long. After removal of 2 bases from V and 4 bases from J, the junction contained 15 bases not matched to a gene. CDR1 and CDR2 (germline): SQVTM, ANQGSEA. The CDR3 here is CSVEYTRFTGTSGETQYF. The CDR3 DNA reads as TGCAGCGTTGAATACACGAGATTCACCGGGACTAGCGGAGAGACCCAGTACTTC.

This clonotype came up many times. The CDR3 DNA is TGTGCCAGCAGTTACTCCCGGGGGGATACGCAGTATTTT. Translation: CASSYSRGDTQYF. This chain connects TRBV6-2 or TRBV6-3 to TRBJ2-3; a possible D gene is TRBD2 (6 bases). V lost 0 bases, J lost 6 bases, and 7 bases lay in between. CDR3 length: 13 residues. Germline-derived CDR1 and CDR2 are MNHEY and SVGEGT.

Only a few counts were recorded for this clonotype. V and J are TRBV7-6 and TRBJ2-5; D is unclear. CDR1 is SGHVS and CDR2 is FNYEAQ in the germline V gene. V shed 0 bases and J shed 5 bases, with 7 bases lying between them. This CDR3 has 13 residues. CDR3 in amino acids: CASSLAHRETQYF. CDR3 nucleotide sequence: TGTGCCAGCAGCTTAGCCCATCGTGAGACCCAGTACTTC. Based on the CDR3 plus reference TRBV7-6 and TRBJ2-5, the full variable domain is GAGVSQSPRYKVTKRGQDVALRCDPISGHVSLYWYRQALGQGPEFLTYFNYEAQQDKSGLPNDRFSAERPEGSISTLTIQRTEQRDSAMYRCASSLAHRETQYFGPGTRLLVL.

This clonotype was seen more than once but under ten times. V usage is TRBV10-3 and J usage is TRBJ1-1; D is uncertain. Trimming cost V 0 bases and J 6 bases, with 11 bases left between them. CDR3 length equals 14 residues. Germline CDR1 ENHRY, CDR2 SYGVKD. This CDR3 reads CAISESTGGPEAFF. For the CDR3, the DNA is TGTGCCATCAGTGAGTCGACCGGTGGCCCTGAAGCTTTCTTT.

This clonotype has just a few counts. V usage is TRBV24-1 and J usage is TRBJ2-7, with D possibly TRBD1 on 5 matching bases. The ends were cut back, 5 bases at V and 2 bases at J, with 9 bases in the middle. The germline V gene has CDR1 KGHDR and CDR2 SFDVKD. This CDR3 contains 13 residues. The CDR3 DNA reads as TGTGCCACCAGTGGGGGCCTAACCTACGAGCAGTACTTC. Amino acids: CATSGGLTYEQYF.

For the CDR3, the DNA is TGTGCCAGCAGCTCCGGTATCGTTTTACTCTACAATGAGCAGTTCTTC. This sequence encodes CASSSGIVLLYNEQFF. The chain couples TRBV7-9 to TRBJ2-1; D remains unclear. Germline CDR1 is SEHNR and CDR2 is FQNEAQ (reference sequence). This CDR3 comprises 16 residues. Trimming took 4 bases from V and 3 from J, leaving 16 bases between them.

This chain joins TRBV10-2 and TRBJ2-3, with D unclear. The CDR3 contains 15 residues. Between the trimmed V and J ends, which lost 10 bases and 1 base, there was a span of 18 bases. The germline V gene encodes CDR1 WSHSY and CDR2 SAAADI. The CDR3 nucleotides read TGCGCCACCACAGCCCATAGTGCTGGCACAGATACGCAGTATTTT. It encodes CATTAHSAGTDTQYF.

The V call is TRBV3-1, the J call TRBJ2-5, with 7 bases that match TRBD1. V was clipped by 4 bases and J by 2 bases; unmatched bases: 7. Germline-derived CDR1 and CDR2 are LGHDT and YNNKEL (reference sequence). The CDR3 extends over 15 amino acids. This CDR3 is CASSPETGRQETQYF. CDR3 sequence (DNA): TGTGCCAGCAGCCCCGAGACAGGGCGACAAGAGACCCAGTACTTC.

The chain uses TRBV7-9 and TRBJ2-4, with no clear D. CDR1 and CDR2 (germline): SEHNR, FQNEAQ (reference sequence). Deletions cut 2 bases from V and 0 bases from J, with 5 bases between. This CDR3 is 14 amino acids long. The CDR3 nucleotides are TGTGCCAGCAGCTTACAACCAGCCAAAAACATTCAGTACTTC. Residues: CASSLQPAKNIQYF.

The rearrangement links TRBV7-9 to TRBJ2-7; TRBD1 matches 8 bases. The junction had 12 bases not matched to a gene; V was cut back by 8 bases and J by 3 bases. This CDR3 contains 15 residues. CDR1 SEHNR and CDR2 FQNEAQ come from the germline V gene (reference sequence). In DNA form, the CDR3 reads TGTGCCAGCCGAGCAGGGGGCTGGGCAGACTACGAGCAGTACTTC. Protein product: CASRAGGWADYEQYF.

Only a few counts were recorded for this clonotype. V usage is TRBV28 and J usage is TRBJ1-4; TRBD1 matches 7 bases. The CDR3 runs 14 residues. The V gene's germline CDR1 is MDHEN and CDR2 SYDVKM. V lost 10 bases to trimming and J lost 5 bases; unmatched junction nucleotides: 10. The chain's CDR3 is CATSQGGRNEKLFF. For the CDR3, the DNA is TGTGCCACTTCTCAGGGGGGACGCAATGAAAAACTGTTTTTT.

This clonotype was recorded a few times. V gene TRBV7-9 combines with J gene TRBJ2-5; TRBD2 matches at 8 bases. Germline V gene data show CDR1 as SEHNR and CDR2 as FQNEAQ (reference sequence). The length of the CDR3 is 15 residues. With 4 bases clipped from V and 3 bases from J, the junction kept 7 bases outside the gene matches. The CDR3: CASSSGLEAEETQYF. CDR3 sequence (DNA): TGTGCCAGCAGCTCGGGACTAGAGGCTGAAGAGACCCAGTACTTC.

This rearrangement joins TRBV7-9 to TRBJ2-3, with no clear D. Per the germline V gene, CDR1 is SEHNR and CDR2 is FQNEAQ (reference sequence). The CDR3 runs 16 residues. V was shortened by 3 bases and J by 0 bases, with 13 bases between the two germline ends. The CDR3 here is CASSFPQSTSTDTQYF. In DNA form, the CDR3 reads TGTGCCAGCAGCTTTCCACAGAGCACTAGCACAGATACGCAGTATTTT.

This chain connects TRBV25-1 to TRBJ2-3, with 8 bases lining up with TRBD1. The length of the CDR3 is 17 residues. Germline V gene sequence: CDR1 MGHDK, CDR2 SYGVNS. After removal of 7 bases from V and 0 bases from J, the junction contained 12 bases not matched to a gene. The CDR3 coding sequence is TGTGCCAGCATCTTGATCAGGACAGGGCCTAGCACAGATACGCAGTATTTT. It codes for CASILIRTGPSTDTQYF.

This clonotype has just a few counts. V and J are TRBV29-1 and TRBJ1-1; D not certain. The CDR3 extends over 13 amino acids. Trimming took off 0 bases at V and 6 bases at J, with 11 bases between the two ends. Germline V lookup: CDR1 SQVTM, CDR2 ANQGSEA. CDR3 sequence: CSVEDRGPPEAFF. The CDR3 bases are TGCAGCGTTGAAGATCGAGGGCCGCCTGAAGCTTTCTTT.

This clonotype has a handful of counts. The J gene is TRBJ2-1, the V gene TRBV29-1; 7 nucleotides line up with TRBD1. The CDR3 has 15 amino acids. Trimming cost V 2 bases and J 1 base; bases outside gene matches: 5. CDR1 is SQVTM and CDR2 is ANQGSEA in the germline V gene. The CDR3 sequence is CSVEIAGGSYNEQFF. The CDR3 bases are TGCAGCGTTGAAATCGCAGGGGGATCCTACAATGAGCAGTTCTTC.

This clonotype was detected only a few times. V is TRBV21-1 and J is TRBJ1-4; the table assigns TRBD1, which was not confirmed against the DNA. TRBV21-1 is a recognized pseudogene. CDR3 length equals 16 residues. The CDR3 DNA reads as TGTGCCAGCAGCCCCACGGAGGGGGATTCATATGAAAAACTGTTTTTT. Translating gives CASSPTEGDSYEKLFF.

This clonotype occurred many times. The V and J genes are TRBV10-3 and TRBJ2-5; 9 bases line up with TRBD2. The CDR3 contains 15 residues. Trimming removed 6 bases from V and 0 bases from J; junction bases left unmatched: 5. Germline CDR1 and CDR2: ENHRY and SYGVKD. The chain's CDR3 is CAIRSSSGDQETQYF. DNA for the CDR3: TGTGCCATCAGGTCTTCTAGCGGGGACCAAGAGACCCAGTACTTC.